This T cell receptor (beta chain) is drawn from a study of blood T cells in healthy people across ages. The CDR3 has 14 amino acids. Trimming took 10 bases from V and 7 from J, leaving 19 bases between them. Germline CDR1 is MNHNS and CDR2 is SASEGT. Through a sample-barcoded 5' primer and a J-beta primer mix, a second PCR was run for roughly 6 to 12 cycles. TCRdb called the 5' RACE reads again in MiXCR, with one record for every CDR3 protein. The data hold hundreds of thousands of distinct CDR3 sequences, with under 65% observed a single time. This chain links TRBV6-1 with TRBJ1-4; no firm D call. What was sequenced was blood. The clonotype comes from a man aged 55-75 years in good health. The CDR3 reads CATLEGTASEKLFF. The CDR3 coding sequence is TGTGCCACCTTGGAGGGCACGGCGAGTGAAAAACTGTTTTTT.